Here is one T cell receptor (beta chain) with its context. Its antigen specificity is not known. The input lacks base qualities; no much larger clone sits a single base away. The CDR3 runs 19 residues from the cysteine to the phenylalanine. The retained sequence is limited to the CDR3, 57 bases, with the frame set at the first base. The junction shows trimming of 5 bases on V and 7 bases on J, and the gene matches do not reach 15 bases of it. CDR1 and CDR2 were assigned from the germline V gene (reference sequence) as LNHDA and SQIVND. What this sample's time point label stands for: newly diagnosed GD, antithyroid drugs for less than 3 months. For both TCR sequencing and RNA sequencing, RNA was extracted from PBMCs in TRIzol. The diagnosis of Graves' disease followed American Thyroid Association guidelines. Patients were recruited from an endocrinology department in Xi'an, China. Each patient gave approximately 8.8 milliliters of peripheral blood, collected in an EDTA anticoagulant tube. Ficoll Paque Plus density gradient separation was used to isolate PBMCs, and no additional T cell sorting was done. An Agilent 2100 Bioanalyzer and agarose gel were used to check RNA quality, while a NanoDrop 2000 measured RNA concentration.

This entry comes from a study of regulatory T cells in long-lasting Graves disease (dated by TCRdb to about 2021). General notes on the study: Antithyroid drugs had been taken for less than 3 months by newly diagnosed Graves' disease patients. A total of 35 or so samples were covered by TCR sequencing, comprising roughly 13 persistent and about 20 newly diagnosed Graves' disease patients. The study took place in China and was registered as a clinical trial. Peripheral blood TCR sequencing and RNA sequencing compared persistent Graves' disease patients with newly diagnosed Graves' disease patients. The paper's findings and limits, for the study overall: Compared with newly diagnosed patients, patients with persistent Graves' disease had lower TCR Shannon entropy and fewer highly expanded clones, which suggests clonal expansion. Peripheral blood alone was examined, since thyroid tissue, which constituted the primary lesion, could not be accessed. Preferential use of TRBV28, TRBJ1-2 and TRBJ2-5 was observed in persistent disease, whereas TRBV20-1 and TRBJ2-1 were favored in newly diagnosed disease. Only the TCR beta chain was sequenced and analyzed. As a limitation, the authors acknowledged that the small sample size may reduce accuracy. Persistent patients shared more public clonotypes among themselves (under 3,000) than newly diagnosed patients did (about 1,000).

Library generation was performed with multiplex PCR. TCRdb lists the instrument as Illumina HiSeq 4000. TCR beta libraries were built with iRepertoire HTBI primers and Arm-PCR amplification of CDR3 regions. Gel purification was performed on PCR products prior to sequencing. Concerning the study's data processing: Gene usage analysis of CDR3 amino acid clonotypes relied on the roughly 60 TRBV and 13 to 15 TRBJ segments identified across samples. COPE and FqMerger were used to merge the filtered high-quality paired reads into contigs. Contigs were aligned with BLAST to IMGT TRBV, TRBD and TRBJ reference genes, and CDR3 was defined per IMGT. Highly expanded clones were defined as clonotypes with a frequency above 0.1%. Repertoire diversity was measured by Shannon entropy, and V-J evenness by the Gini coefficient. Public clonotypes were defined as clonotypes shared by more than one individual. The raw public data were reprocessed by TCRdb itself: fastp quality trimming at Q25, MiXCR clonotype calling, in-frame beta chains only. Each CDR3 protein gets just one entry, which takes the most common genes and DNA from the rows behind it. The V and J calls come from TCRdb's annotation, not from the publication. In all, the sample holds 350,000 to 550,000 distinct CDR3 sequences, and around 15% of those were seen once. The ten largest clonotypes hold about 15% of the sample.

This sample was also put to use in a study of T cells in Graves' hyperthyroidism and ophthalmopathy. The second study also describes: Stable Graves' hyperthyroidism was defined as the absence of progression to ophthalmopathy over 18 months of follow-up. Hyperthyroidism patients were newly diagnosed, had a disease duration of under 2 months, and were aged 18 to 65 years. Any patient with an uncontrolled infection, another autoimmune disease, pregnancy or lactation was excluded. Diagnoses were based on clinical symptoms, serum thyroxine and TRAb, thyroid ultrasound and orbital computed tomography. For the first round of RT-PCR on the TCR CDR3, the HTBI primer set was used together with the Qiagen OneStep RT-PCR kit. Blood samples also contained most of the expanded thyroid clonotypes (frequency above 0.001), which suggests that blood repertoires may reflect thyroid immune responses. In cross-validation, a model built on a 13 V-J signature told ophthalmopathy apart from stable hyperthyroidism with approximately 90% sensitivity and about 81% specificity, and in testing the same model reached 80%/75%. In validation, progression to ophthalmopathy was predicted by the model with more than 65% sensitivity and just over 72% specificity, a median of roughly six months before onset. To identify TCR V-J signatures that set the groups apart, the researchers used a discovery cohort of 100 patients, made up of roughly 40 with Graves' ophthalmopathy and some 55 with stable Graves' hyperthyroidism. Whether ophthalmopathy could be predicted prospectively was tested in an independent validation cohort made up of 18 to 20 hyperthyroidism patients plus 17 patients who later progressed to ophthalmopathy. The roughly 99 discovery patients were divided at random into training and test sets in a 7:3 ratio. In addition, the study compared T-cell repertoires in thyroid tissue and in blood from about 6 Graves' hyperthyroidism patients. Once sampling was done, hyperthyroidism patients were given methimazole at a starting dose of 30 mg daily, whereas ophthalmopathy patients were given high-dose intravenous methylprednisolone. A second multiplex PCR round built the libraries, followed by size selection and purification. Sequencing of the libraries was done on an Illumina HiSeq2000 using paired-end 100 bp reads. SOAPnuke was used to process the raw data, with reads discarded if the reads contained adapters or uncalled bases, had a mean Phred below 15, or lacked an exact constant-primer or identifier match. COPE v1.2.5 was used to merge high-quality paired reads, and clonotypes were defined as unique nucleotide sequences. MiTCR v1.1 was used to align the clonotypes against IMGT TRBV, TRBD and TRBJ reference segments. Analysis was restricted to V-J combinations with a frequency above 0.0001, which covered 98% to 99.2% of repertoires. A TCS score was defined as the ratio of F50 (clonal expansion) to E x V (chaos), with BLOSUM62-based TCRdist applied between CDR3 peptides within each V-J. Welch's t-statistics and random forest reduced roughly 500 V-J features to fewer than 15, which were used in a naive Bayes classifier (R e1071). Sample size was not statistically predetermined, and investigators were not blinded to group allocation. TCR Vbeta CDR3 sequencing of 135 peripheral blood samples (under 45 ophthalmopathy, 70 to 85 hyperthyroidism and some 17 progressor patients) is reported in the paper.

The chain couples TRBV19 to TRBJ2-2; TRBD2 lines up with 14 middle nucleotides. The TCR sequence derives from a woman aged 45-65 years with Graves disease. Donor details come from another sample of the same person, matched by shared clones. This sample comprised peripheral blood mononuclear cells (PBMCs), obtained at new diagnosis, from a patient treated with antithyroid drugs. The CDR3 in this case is CASSGGHVLGLAGVGELFF. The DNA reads TGTGCCAGTAGTGGGGGACACGTCCTGGGACTAGCGGGAGTCGGGGAGCTGTTTTTT.